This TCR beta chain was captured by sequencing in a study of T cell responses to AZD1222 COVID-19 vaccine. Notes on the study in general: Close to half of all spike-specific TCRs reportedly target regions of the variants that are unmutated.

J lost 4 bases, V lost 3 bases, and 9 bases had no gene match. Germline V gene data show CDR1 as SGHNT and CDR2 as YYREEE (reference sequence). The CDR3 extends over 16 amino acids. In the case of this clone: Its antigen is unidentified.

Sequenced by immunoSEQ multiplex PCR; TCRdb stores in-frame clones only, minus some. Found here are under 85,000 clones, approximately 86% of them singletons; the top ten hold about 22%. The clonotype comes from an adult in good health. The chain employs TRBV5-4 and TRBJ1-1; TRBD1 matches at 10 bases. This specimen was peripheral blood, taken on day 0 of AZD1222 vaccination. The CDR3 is CASSSYDRGLGTEAFF. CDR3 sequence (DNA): TGTGCCAGCAGCTCGTACGACAGGGGGCTTGGCACTGAAGCTTTCTTT.